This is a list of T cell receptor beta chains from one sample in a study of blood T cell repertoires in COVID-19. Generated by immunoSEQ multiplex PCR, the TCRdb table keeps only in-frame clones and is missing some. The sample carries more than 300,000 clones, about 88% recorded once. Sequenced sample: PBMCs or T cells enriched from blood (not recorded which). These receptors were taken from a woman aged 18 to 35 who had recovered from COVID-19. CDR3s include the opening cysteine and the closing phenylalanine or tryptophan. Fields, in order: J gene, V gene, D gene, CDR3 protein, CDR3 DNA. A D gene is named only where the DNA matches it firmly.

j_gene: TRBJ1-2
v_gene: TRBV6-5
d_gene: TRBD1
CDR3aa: CASIQGASDYGYTF
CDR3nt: TGTGCCAGCATACAGGGGGCTTCTGACTATGGCTACACCTTC

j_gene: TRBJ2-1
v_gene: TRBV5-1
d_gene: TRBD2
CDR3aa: CASSLSSGGAEYNEQFF
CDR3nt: TGCGCCAGCAGCTTGAGTAGCGGGGGGGCCGAATACAATGAGCAGTTCTTC

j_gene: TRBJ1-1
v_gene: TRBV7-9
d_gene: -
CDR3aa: CASRLWVEDTEAFF
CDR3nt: TGTGCCAGCAGGCTCTGGGTCGAGGACACTGAAGCTTTCTTT

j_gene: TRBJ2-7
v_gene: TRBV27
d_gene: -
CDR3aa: CASSLGRDYEQYF
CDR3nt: TGTGCCAGCAGTTTGGGCAGAGACTACGAGCAGTACTTC

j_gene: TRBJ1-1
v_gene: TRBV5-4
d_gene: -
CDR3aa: CASSLGGETEAFF
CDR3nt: TGTGCCAGCAGCTTGGGGGGGGAGACTGAAGCTTTCTTT

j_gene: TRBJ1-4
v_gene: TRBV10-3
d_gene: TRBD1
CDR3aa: CAISPWGGDREEKLFF
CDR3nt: TGTGCCATCAGTCCCTGGGGCGGGGACAGGGAGGAAAAACTGTTTTTT

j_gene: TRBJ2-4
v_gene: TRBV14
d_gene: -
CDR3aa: CASSQWQKNIQYF
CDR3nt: TGTGCCAGCAGCCAATGGCAGAAAAACATTCAGTACTTC

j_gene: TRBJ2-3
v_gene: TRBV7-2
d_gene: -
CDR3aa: CASSLVGASTDTQYF
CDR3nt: TGTGCCAGCAGCTTAGTAGGGGCAAGCACAGATACGCAGTATTTT

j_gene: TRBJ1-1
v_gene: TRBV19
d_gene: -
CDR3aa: CASNAGLNTEAFF
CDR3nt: TGTGCCAGTAATGCGGGATTGAACACTGAAGCTTTCTTT

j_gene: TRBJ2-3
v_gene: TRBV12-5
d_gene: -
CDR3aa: CASGPGTDTQYF
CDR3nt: TGTGCTAGTGGCCCGGGGACAGATACGCAGTATTTT

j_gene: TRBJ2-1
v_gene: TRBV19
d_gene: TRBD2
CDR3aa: CASTYGSGGAVYNEQFF
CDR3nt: TGTGCCAGTACCTACGGGAGCGGGGGGGCCGTCTACAATGAGCAGTTCTTC